The clone carrying this T cell receptor beta chain was counted only a few times. The CDR3 is 13 residues long. Trimming removed 0 bases at V and 5 bases at J, with 9 bases between. The germline CDR1 and CDR2 sequences are DFQATT and SNEGSKA (reference sequence). The source of the sample is a study of T-cell reconstitution after alpha-beta-depleted transplantation in children. Unique molecular identifiers tagged the TCRbeta library. TCRdb ran MiXCR on the PCR reads and lists one entry per CDR3 protein. In the table there are a few hundred thousand distinct CDR3 sequences, 20% of which are singletons. The source was PBMCs from the stem cell graft donor, collected from the stem cell graft. This TCR was recovered from a human donor who donated a stem cell graft to a child with acute myeloid leukemia. The chain combines TRBV20-1 with TRBJ2-3; the D gene is possibly TRBD2 (5 bases). This CDR3 reads CSARDGGLDTQYF. CDR3 in DNA: TGCAGTGCTAGAGACGGCGGGTTAGATACGCAGTATTTT.